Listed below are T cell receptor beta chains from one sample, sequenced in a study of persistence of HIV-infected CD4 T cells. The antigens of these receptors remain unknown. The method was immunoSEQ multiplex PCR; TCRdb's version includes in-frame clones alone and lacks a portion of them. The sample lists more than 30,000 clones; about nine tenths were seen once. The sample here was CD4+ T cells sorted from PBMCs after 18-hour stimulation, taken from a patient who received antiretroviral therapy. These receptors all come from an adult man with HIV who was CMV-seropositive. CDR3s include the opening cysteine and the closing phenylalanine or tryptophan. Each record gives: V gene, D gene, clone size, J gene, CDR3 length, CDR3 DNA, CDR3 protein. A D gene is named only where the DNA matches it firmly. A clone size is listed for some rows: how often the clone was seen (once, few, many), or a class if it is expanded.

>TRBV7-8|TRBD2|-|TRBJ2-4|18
TGTGCCAGCGGCCCCTCCCGGGGCGGGGGGGTAGCCAAAAACATTCAGTACTTC
CASGPSRGGGVAKNIQYF
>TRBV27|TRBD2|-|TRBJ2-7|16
TGTGCCAGCAGTTTAACTAGCGGGCTACCCGCCTACGAGCAGTACTTC
CASSLTSGLPAYEQYF
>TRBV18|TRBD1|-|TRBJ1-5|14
TGTGCCAGCTCACCAGGGACAGGGTACCAGCCCCAGCATTTT
CASSPGTGYQPQHF
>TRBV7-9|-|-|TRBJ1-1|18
TGTGCCAGCACCAAACTCAGGGAAGAGAAGAGTGGATACACTGAAGCTTTCTTT
CASTKLREEKSGYTEAFF
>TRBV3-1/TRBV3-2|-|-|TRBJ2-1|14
TGTGCCAGCAGCCAAGAAAGAGGTAGGAATGAGCAGTTCTTC
CASSQERGRNEQFF
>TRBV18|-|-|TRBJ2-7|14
TGTGCCAGCTCACCGTATAGAGGGTCAGGAGAGCAGTACTTC
CASSPYRGSGEQYF
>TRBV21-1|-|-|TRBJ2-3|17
TGTGCCAGCAGCAAAGGCCTAGCGGGAGAGATTGTAGATACGCAGTATTTT
CASSKGLAGEIVDTQYF
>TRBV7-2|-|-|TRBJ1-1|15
TGTGCCAGCAGAAGGGGGGGCGACGGTCTCTCCAAAGCTTTCTTT
CASRRGGDGLSKAFF
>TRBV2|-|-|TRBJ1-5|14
TGTGCCAGCAGTGAATTAAAGGGCAATCAGCCCCAGCATTTT
CASSELKGNQPQHF
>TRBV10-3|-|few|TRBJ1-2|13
TGTGCCATCAGTGAGTCTCGAACCTATGGCTACACCTTC
CAISESRTYGYTF
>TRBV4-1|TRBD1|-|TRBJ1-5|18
TGCGCCAGCAGCCAAGTAGGCCAGGGGGTTGTCCAGGACCAGCCCCAGCATTTT
CASSQVGQGVVQDQPQHF
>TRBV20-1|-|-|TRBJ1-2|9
TGCAGGGGGGTCCACGGCTACACCTTC
CRGVHGYTF
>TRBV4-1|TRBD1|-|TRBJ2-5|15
TGCGCCAGCAGCTTCGGGACAGGGAGGCAAGAGACCCAGTACTTC
CASSFGTGRQETQYF
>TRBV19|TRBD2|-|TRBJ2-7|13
TGTGCCAGTAGTATGGGACTAGCGGGTGAGCAGTACTTC
CASSMGLAGEQYF
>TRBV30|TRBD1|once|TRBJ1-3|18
TGTGCCTGGAGTGTACCAAGGGGGCCCACAGGGGGCGGAAACACCATATATTTT
CAWSVPRGPTGGGNTIYF
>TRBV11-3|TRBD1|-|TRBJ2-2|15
TGTGCCAGCAGCCCCACAGGGGGCAATTTCGGGGAGCTGTTTTTT
CASSPTGGNFGELFF